This T cell receptor beta chain is drawn from a study of blood T cell repertoires in COVID-19. Study-wide background: Samples came from the United States, Italy and Spain, spanning acute and convalescent COVID-19. T cells, B-cell-depleted T cells, or PBMCs supplied cDNA or gDNA.

The CDR3 is 15 residues long. V shed 7 bases, J shed 4 bases, and the junction held 9 bases outside the gene matches. The V gene's germline CDR1 is MNHEY and CDR2 SVGAGI. Patients at the Seattle site were enrolled during active infection and followed longitudinally. Per the original data handling: Quantification of nucleated cells was approximated via reference gene primer amplification. Data came from immunoSEQ multiplex PCR; TCRdb stores just in-frame clones and leaves some out. D and trimming come from the DNA, and the V and J calls and clone size come from that table. This sample has 70,000 or so clones, with around 80% found just once.

Sequencing used peripheral blood. The chain combines TRBV6-5 with TRBJ2-5; 10 nucleotides match TRBD1. The TCR sequence derives from a man in his fifties with COVID-19, enrolled during active disease. CDR3 DNA sequence: TGTGCCAGCACCGCACGGGACAGGGGAGTAGAGACCCAGTACTTC. Translating it yields CASTARDRGVETQYF.